The clone carrying this T cell receptor (beta chain) was observed at least ten times. The data are from a study of T cells in Graves' hyperthyroidism and ophthalmopathy. The TCR beta CDR3 regions underwent amplification using RNA transcripts as the source. When the TCR CDR3 underwent first-round RT-PCR, the HTBI primer set was used. TCRdb passed the multiplex PCR reads through MiXCR, listing each CDR3 protein once. Here the sample spans 350,000 to 500,000 distinct CDR3 sequences, roughly 15% being singletons. Germline CDR1 SGHRS, CDR2 YFSETQ. With V trimmed by 1 base and J by 5 bases, 5 bases remained unmatched. The CDR3 is 14 amino acids.

This chain uses TRBV5-1 with TRBJ1-2; 7 bases line up with TRBD1. The sample taken for sequencing was blood. The receptor comes from a woman between 18 and 29 years old with Graves' hyperthyroidism. The CDR3: CASSLRGQVYGYTF. In nucleotides, the CDR3 is TGCGCCAGCAGCTTGAGAGGACAGGTTTATGGCTACACCTTC.